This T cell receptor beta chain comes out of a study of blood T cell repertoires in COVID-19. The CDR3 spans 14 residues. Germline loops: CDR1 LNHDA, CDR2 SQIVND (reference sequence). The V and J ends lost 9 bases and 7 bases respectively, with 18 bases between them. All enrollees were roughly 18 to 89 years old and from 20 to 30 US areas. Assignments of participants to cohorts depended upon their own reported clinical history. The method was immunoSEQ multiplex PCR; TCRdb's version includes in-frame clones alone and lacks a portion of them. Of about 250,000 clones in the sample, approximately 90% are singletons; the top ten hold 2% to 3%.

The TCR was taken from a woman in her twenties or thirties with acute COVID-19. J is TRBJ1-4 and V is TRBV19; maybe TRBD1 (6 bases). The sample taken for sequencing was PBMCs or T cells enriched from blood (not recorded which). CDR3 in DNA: TGTGCCAGCCGCCGTAAAGGGGGAAGTGAAAAACTGTTTTTT. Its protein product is CASRRKGGSEKLFF. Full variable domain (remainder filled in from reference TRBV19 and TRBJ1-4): DGGITQSPKYLFRKEGQNVTLSCEQNLNHDAMYWYRQDPGQGLRLIYYSQIVNDFQKGDIAEGYSVSREKKESFPLTVTSAQKNPTAFYLCASRRKGGSEKLFFGSGTQLSVL.